This T cell receptor beta chain was identified in a study of cytomegalovirus exposure and HLA in healthy donors. Germline V gene lookup returns CDR1 SGHTA and CDR2 FQGNSA. The CDR3 has 14 residues. V lost 4 bases, J lost 6 bases, and 7 bases stayed unmatched. Amplification used 60 Vbeta primers and 13 Jbeta primers. TCRdb's table, derived via immunoSEQ multiplex PCR, lists solely in-frame clones and lacks some. Altogether some 140,000 clones are present, 65% to 70% being singletons, with the ten largest covering 1.5% to 2%. J is TRBJ2-7 and V is TRBV7-2, with 9 bases matching TRBD1. Sequencing was carried out using PBMCs. The sequence was collected from a human donor in good health. CDR3 sequence: CASSWDREGSEQYF. In DNA, the CDR3 is TGTGCCAGCAGCTGGGACAGGGAAGGCTCCGAGCAGTACTTC.